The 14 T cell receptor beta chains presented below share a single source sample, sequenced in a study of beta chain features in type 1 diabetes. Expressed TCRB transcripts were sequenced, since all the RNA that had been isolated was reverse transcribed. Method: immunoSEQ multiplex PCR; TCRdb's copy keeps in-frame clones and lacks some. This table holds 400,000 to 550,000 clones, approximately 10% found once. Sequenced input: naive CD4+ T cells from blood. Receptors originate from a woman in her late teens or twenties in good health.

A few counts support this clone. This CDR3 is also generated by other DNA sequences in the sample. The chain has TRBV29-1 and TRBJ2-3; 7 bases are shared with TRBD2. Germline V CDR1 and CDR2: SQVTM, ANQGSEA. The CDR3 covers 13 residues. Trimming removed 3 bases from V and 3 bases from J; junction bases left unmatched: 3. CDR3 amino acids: CSVDRGGTDTQYF. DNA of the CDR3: TGCAGCGTTGATAGGGGAGGGACAGATACGCAGTATTTT.

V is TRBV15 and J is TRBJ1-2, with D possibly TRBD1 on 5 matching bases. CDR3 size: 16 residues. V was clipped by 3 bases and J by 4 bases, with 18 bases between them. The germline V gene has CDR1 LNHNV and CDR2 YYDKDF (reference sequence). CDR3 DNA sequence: TGTGCCACCAGCAGGGGCAAAAGGGGTTTAGGCTATGGCTACACCTTC. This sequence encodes CATSRGKRGLGYGYTF.

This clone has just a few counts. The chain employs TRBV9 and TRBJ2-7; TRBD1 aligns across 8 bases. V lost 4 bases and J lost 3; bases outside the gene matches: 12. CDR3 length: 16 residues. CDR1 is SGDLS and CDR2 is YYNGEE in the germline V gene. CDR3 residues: CASSPRQGRLNYEQYF. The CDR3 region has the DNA TGTGCCAGCAGCCCACGACAGGGGCGCTTAAACTACGAGCAGTACTTC.

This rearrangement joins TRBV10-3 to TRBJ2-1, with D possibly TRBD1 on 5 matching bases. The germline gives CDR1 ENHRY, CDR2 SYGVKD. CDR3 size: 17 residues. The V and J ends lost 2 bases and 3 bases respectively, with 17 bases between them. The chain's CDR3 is CAISEAKQGRYYNEQFF. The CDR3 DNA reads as TGTGCCATCAGTGAGGCGAAGCAGGGCCGTTACTACAATGAGCAGTTCTTC.

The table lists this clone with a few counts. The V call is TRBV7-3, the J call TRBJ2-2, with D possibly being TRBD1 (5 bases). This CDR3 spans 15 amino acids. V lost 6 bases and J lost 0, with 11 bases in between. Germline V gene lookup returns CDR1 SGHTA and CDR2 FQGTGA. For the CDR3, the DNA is TGTGCCAGCAGACCCGGACACTCGAACACCGGGGAGCTGTTTTTT. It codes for CASRPGHSNTGELFF.

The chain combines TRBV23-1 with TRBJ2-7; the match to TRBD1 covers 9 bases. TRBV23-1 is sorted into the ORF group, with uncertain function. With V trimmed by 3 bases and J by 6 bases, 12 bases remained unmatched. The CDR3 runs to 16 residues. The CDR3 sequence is CASSHVSPGQGREQYV. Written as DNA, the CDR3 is TGCGCCAGCAGTCACGTCTCACCGGGACAGGGCCGCGAGCAGTACGTC.

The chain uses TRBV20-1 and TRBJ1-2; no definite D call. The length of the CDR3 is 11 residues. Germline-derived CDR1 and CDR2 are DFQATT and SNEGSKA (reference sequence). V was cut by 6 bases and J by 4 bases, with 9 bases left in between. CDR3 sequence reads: CSAQIPYGYTF. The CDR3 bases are TGCAGTGCCCAGATCCCCTATGGCTACACCTTC.

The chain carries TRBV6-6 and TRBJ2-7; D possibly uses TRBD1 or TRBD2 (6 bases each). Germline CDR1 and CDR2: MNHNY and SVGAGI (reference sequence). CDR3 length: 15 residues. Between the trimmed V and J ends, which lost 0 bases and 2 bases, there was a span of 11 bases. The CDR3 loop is CASSYSRGEAYEQYV. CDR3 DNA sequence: TGTGCCAGCAGTTACTCGAGGGGGGAGGCCTACGAGCAGTACGTC.

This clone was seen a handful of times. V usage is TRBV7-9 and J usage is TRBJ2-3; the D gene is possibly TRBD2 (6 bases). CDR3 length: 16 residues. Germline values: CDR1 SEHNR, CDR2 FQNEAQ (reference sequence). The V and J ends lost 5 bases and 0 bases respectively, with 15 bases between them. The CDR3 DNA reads TGTGCCAGCAGCGGACTACCGGGATCTAGCACAGATACGCAGTATTTT. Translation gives CASSGLPGSSTDTQYF.

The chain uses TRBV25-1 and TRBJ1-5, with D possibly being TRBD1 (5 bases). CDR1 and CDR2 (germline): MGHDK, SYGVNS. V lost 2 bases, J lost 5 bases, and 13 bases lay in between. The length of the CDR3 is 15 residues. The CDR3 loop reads CASSEMGTGHQPQHF. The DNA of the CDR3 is TGTGCCAGCAGTGAAATGGGGACCGGACATCAGCCCCAGCATTTT.

CDR3 residues: CSVEEGPWQETQYF. The CDR3 coding sequence is TGCAGCGTTGAAGAGGGGCCCTGGCAAGAGACCCAGTACTTC. The chain is built from TRBV29-1 and TRBJ2-5, with D possibly being TRBD1 (5 bases). Germline CDR1 reads SQVTM; CDR2 reads ANQGSEA. The ends were cut back, 0 bases at V and 2 bases at J, with 10 bases in the middle. The CDR3 extends over 14 amino acids.

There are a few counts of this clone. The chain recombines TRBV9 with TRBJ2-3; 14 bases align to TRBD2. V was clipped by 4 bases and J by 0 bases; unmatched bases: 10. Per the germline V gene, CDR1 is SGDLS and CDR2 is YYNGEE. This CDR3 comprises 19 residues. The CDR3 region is CASSTWGLAGEISTDTQYF. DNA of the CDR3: TGTGCCAGCAGCACCTGGGGACTAGCGGGAGAGATTAGCACAGATACGCAGTATTTT.

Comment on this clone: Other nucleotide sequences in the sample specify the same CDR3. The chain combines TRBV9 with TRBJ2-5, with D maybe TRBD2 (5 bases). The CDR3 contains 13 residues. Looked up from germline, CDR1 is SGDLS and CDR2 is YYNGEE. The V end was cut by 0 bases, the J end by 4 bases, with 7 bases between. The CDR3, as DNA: TGTGCCAGCAGCGTAGAAGGGAGAGAGACCCAGTACTTC. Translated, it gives CASSVEGRETQYF.

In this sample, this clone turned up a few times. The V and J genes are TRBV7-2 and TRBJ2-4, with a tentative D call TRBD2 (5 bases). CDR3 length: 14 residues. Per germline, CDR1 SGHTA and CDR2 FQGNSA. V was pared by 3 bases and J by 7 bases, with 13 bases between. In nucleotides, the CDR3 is TGTGCCAGCAGCTTGATTAGCGCTATGAACATTCAGTACTTC. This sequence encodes CASSLISAMNIQYF.